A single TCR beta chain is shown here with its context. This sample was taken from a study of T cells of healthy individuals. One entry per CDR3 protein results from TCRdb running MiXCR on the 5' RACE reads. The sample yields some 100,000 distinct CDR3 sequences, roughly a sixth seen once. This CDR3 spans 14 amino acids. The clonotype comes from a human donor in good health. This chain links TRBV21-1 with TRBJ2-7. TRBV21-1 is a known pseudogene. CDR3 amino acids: CASSIHMKPNEQYF. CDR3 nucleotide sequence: TGTGCCAGCAGCATCCACATGAAACCTAACGAGCAGTACTTC.